This T cell receptor (beta chain) was sequenced during a study of Ad26.COV2.S vaccination and SARS-CoV-2 variants. Study context: As a participant in COV1001, the donor was in the Ad26.COV2.S trial arm.

Method: immunoSEQ multiplex PCR; TCRdb's copy keeps in-frame clones and lacks some. The table has more than 300,000 clones, around 89% seen once. This sample's treatment: roughly 19 received Ad26.COV2.S at low or high dose, single or two shots; about 5 received placebo; per-sample allocation not given. Sampling took place 63 days after the first vaccine or placebo injection. Points on this clone: Its target is not known.

Study-wide findings and caveats: Using TCR breadth and depth analyses may have led to underestimated total T cell responses. Across vaccine and placebo recipients, the breadth of non-spike TCRs was similar.

The CDR3 consists of 16 residues. With 0 bases removed from V and 2 bases from J, the gap between germline ends came to 10 bases. The V gene's germline CDR1 is LGHNA and CDR2 YSLEER. V usage is TRBV4-3 and J usage is TRBJ2-2; D is uncertain. The material was peripheral blood, obtained in a trial of Ad26.COV2.S vaccine versus placebo. The sequence derives from a person between 18 and 60 years old who received the Ad26.COV2.S COVID-19 vaccine or a placebo. For the CDR3, the DNA is TGCGCCAGCAGCCAAGACTCCCGTCAAAACACCGGGGAGCTGTTTTTT. It specifies CASSQDSRQNTGELFF.